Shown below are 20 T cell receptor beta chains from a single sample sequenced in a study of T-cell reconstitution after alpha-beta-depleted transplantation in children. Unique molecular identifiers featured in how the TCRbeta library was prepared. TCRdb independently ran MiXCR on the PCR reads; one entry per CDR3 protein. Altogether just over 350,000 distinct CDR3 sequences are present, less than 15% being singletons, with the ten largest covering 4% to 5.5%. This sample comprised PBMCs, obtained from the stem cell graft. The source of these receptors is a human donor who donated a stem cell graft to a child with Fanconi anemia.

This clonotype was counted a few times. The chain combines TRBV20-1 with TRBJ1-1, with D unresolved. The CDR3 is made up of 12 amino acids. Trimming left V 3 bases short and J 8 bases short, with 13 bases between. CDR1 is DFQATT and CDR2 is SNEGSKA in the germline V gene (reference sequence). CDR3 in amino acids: CSASPDPEEAFF. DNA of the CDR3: TGCAGTGCTAGTCCCGATCCCGAAGAAGCTTTCTTT.

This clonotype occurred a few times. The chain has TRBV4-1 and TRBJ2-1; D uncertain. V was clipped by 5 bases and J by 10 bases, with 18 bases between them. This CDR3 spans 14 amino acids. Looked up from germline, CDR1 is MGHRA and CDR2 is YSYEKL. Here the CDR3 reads CASSLRTDLGEQFF. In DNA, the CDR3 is TGCGCCAGCAGCTTGAGGACGGATCTAGGGGAGCAGTTCTTC.

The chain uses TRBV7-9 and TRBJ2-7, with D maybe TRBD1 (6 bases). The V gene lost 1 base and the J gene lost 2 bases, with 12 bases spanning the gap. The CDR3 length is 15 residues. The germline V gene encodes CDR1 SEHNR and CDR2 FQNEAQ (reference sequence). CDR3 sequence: CASSLVQGPAYEQYF. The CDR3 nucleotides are TGTGCCAGCAGCTTAGTTCAGGGGCCGGCCTACGAGCAGTACTTC.

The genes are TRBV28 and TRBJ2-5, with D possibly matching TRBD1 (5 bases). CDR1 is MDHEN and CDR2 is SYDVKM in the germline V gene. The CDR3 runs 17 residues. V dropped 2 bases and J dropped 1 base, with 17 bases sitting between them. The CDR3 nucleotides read TGTGCCAGCAGTTTAGCCGGAGCTAGGCAGGGCCAAGAGACCCAGTACTTC. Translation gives CASSLAGARQGQETQYF.

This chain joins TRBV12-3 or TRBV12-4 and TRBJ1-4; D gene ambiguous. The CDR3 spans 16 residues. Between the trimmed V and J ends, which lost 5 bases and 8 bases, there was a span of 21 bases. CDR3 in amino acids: CASSEGTGHRREKLFF. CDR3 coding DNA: TGTGCCAGCAGTGAAGGAACCGGGCACCGAAGGGAAAAACTGTTTTTT.

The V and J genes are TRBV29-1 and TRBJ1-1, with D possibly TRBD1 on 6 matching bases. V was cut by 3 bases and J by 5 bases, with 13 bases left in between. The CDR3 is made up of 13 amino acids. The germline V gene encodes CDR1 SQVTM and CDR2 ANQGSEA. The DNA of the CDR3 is TGCAGCGTTGACTCGGGGGCTAGAACTGAAGCTTTCTTT. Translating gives CSVDSGARTEAFF. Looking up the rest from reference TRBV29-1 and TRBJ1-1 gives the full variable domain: SAVISQKPSRDICQRGTSLTIQCQVDSQVTMMFWYRQQPGQSLTLIATANQGSEATYESGFVIDKFPISRPNLTFSTLTVSNMSPEDSSIYLCSVDSGARTEAFFGQGTRLTVV.

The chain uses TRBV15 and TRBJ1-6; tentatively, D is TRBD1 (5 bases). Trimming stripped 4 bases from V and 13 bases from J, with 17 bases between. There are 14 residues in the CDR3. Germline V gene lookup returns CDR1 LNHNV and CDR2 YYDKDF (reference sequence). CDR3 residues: CATSTGTSPGPLHF. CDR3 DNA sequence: TGTGCCACCAGCACGGGGACTTCACCTGGTCCCCTCCACTTT. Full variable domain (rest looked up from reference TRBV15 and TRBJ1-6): DAMVIQNPRYQVTQFGKPVTLSCSQTLNHNVMYWYQQKSSQAPKLLFHYYDKDFNNEADTPDNFQSRRPNTSFCFLDIRSPGLGDTAMYLCATSTGTSPGPLHFGNGTRLTVT.

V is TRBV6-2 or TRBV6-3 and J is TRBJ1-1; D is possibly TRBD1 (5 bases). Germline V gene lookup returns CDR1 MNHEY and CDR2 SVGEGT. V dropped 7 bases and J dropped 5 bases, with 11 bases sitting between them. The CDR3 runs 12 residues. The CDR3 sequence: CASTGYETEAFF. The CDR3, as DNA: TGTGCCAGCACAGGGTATGAGACTGAAGCTTTCTTT.

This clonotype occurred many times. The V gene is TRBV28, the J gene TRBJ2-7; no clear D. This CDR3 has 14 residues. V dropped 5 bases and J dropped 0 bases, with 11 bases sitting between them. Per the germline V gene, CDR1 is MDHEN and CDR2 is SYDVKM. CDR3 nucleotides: TGTGCCAGCAGTGCCGTCCGAAGCTCCTACGAGCAGTACGTC. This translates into CASSAVRSSYEQYV.

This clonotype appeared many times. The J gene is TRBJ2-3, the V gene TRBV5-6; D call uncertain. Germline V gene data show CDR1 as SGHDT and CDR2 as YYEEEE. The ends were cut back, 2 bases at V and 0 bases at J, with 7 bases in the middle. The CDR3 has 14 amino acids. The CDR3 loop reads CASSFTTSTDTQYF. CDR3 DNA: TGTGCCAGCAGCTTTACGACTAGCACAGATACGCAGTATTTT.

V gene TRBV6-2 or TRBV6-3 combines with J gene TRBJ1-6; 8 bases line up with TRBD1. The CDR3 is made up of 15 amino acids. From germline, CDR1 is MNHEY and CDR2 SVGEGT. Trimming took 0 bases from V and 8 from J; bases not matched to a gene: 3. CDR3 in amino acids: CASSYSYRGDSPLHF. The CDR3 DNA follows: TGTGCCAGCAGTTACTCTTACAGGGGGGATTCACCCCTCCACTTT.

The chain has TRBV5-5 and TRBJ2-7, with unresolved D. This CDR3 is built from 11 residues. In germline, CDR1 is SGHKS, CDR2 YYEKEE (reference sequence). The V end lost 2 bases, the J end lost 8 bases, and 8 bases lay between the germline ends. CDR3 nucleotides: TGTGCCAGCAGCTTCGGTAAGCAGCAGTACTTC. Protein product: CASSFGKQQYF.

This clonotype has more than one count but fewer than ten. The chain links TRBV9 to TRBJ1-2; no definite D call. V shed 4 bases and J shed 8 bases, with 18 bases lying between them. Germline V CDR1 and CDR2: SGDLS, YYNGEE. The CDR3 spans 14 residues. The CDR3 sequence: CASSFDWSPWGYTF. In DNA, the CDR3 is TGTGCCAGCAGCTTCGACTGGTCCCCCTGGGGCTACACCTTC.

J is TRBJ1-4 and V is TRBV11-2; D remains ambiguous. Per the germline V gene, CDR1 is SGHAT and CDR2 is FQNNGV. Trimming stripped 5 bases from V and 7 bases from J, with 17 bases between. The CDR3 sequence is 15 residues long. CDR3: CASSERRATGEKLFF. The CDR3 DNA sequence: TGTGCCAGCAGCGAAAGGCGGGCTACCGGTGAAAAACTGTTTTTT.

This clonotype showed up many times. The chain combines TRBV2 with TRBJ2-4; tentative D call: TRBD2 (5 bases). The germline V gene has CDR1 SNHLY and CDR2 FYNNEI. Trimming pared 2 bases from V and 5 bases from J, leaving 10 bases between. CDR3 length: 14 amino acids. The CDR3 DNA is TGTGCCAGCAGTGAACCGGGGTACGAAAACATTCAGTACTTC. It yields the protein CASSEPGYENIQYF.

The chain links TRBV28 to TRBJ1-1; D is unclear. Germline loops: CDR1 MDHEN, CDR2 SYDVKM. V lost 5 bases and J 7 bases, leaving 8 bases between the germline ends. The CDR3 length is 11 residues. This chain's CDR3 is CASSPRLEAFF. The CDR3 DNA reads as TGTGCCAGCAGTCCACGGCTTGAAGCTTTCTTT.

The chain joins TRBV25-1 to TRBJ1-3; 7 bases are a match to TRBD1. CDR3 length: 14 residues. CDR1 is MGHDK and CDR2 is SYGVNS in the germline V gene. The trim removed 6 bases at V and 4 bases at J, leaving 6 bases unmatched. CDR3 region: CASSSPGQGNTIYF. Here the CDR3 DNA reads TGTGCCAGCAGCTCTCCGGGACAGGGAAACACCATATATTTT.

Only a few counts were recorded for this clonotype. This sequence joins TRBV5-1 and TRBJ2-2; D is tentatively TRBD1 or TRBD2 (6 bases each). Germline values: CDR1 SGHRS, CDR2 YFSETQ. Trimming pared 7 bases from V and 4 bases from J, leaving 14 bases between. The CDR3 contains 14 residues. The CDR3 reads CASFWTAGTGELFF. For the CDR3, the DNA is TGCGCCAGCTTTTGGACAGCGGGCACCGGGGAGCTGTTTTTT.

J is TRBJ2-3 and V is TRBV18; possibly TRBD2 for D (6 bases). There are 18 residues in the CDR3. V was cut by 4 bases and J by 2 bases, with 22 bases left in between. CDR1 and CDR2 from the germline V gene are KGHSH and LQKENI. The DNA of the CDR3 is TGTGCCAGCTCACAGGAACGTGCAACGGGGGACTCCACAGATACGCAGTATTTT. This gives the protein CASSQERATGDSTDTQYF.

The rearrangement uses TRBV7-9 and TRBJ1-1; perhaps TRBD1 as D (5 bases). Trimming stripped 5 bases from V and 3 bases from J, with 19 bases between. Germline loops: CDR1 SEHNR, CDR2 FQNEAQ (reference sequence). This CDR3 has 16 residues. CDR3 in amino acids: CASSDEYRDGDTEAFF. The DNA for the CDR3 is TGTGCCAGCAGCGATGAGTATAGGGACGGAGACACTGAAGCTTTCTTT.